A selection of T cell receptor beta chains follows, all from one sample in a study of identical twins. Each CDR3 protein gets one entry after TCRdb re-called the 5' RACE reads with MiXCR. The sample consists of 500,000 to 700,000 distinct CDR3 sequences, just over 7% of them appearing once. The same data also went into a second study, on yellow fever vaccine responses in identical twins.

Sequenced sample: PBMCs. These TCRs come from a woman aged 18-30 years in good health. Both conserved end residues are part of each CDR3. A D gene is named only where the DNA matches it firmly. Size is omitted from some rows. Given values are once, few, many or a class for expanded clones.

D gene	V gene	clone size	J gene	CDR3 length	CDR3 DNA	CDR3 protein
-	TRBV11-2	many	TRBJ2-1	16	TGTGCCAGCAGCTTGAGGCGGGGCAGCTCCTACAATGAGCAGTTCTTC	CASSLRRGSSYNEQFF
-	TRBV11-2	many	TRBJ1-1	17	TGTGCCAGCAGCTTGATAGCCTGGCCGGGAACTCACACTGAAGCTTTCTTT	CASSLIAWPGTHTEAFF
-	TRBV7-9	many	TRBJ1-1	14	TGTGCCAGCAGCTTAGTCAAAGGGGGCACTGAAGCTTTCTTT	CASSLVKGGTEAFF
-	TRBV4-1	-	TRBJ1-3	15	TGCGCCAGCAGCCAGGGTGAATTCTCTGGAAACACCATATATTTT	CASSQGEFSGNTIYF
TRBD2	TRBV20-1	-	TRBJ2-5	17	TGCAGTGCTAGAGCCCTCGCGGGGGGGACACTTGAAAAGACCCAGTACTTC	CSARALAGGTLEKTQYF
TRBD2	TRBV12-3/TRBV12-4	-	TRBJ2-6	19	TGTGCCATCAGTTTTTGGCTAGCGGGGGCCACCTCTGGGGCCAACGTCCTGACTTTC	CAISFWLAGATSGANVLTF
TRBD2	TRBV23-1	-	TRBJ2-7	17	TGCGCCAGCAGTCTCCTGGGACTAGCGGGAGGGCCACACGAGCAGTACTTC	CASSLLGLAGGPHEQYF
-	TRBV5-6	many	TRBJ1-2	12	TGTGCCAGCAGCTTGGCAGGGTTTGGCTACACCTTC	CASSLAGFGYTF
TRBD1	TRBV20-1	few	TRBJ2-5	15	TGCAGTGCCACCCAGGGGGCTAGCCAGTCAGGGGCCCAGTACTTC	CSATQGASQSGAQYF
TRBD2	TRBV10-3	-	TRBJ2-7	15	TGTGCCATCAGTGGGGGACTAGCGGGAAACGACGAGCAGTACTTC	CAISGGLAGNDEQYF
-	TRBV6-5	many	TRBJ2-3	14	TGTGCCAGCAGTTCCCCCGTCGGGGTGGATACGCAGTATTTT	CASSSPVGVDTQYF
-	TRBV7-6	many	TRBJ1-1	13	TGTGCCAGCAGCTTAGGACAGACCACTGAAGCTTTCTTT	CASSLGQTTEAFF
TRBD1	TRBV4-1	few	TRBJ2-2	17	TGCGCCAGCAGCCAAAGGGACAGGGGGCAAGGCACCGGGGAGCTGTTTTTT	CASSQRDRGQGTGELFF
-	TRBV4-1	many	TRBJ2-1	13	TGCGCCAGCAGCCAAGCTACAGGGCATGAGCAGTTCTTC	CASSQATGHEQFF
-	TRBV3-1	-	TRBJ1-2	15	TGTGCCAGCAGCCAAGATACGGCGGTAGTCTATGGCTACACCTTC	CASSQDTAVVYGYTF
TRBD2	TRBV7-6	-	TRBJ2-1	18	TGTGCCAGCAGCTTAGAATTCCGGAGGGGTAGCGGGTACAATGAGCAGTTCTTC	CASSLEFRRGSGYNEQFF
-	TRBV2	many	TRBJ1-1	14	TGTGCCAGCAGTGCCCGGGAGATGAACACTGAAGCTTTCTTT	CASSAREMNTEAFF
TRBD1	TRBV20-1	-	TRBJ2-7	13	TGCAGTGCTTTGGGGACAGGGGCCTACGAGCAGTACTTC	CSALGTGAYEQYF
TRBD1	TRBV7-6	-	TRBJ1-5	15	TGTGCCAGCAGCCAAGGACAGGGCGCCAATCAGCCCCAGCATTTT	CASSQGQGANQPQHF
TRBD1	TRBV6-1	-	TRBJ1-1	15	TGTGCCAGCAGTGTCGCCGGGACAGGGGGGACTGAAGCTTTCTTT	CASSVAGTGGTEAFF
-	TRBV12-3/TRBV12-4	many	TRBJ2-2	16	TGTGCTACCAGCTGGGCTCCCACCGTAAACACCGGGGAGCTGTTTTTT	CATSWAPTVNTGELFF
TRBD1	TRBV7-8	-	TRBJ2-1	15	TGTGCCAGCAGCTTAGCGGGACAGGGGGCGGGTGAGCAGTTCTTC	CASSLAGQGAGEQFF
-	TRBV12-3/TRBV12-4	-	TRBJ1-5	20	TGTGCCAGCAGTTTAGCTCCGGGACGGGGGATCTGGGGTAGCAATCAGCCCCAGCATTTT	CASSLAPGRGIWGSNQPQHF
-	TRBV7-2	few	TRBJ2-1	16	TGTGCCAGCAGGGCCCAGGGGGGTAGTCCCCACAATGAGCAGTTCTTC	CASRAQGGSPHNEQFF
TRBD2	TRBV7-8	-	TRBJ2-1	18	TGTGCCAGCAGCTTAGTCGGAGCGGGAGGGACGGGCTACAATGAGCAGTTCTTC	CASSLVGAGGTGYNEQFF
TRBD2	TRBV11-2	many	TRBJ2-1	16	TGTGCCAGCAGCCCCCGACTAGCGGGGGTTTACAATGAGCAGTTCTTC	CASSPRLAGVYNEQFF
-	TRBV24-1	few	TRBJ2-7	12	TGTGCCACCAGCGGCGAAGTGGGCGAGCAGTACTTC	CATSGEVGEQYF
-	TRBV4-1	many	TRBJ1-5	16	TGCGCCAGCAGCCAAGGGTCGGGGACACAAGATCAGCCCCAGCATTTT	CASSQGSGTQDQPQHF